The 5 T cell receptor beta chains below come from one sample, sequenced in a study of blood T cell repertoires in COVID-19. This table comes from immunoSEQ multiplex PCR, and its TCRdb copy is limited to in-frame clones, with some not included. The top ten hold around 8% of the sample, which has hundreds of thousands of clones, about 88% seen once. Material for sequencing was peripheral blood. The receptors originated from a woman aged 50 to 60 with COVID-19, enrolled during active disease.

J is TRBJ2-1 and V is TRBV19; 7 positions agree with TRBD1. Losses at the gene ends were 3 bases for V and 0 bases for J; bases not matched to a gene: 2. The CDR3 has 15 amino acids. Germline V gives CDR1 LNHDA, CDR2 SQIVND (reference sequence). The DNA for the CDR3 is TGTGCCAGTAGTATGGACAGGAGCTCCTACAATGAGCAGTTCTTC. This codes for CASSMDRSSYNEQFF. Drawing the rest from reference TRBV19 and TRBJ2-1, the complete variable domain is DGGITQSPKYLFRKEGQNVTLSCEQNLNHDAMYWYRQDPGQGLRLIYYSQIVNDFQKGDIAEGYSVSREKKESFPLTVTSAQKNPTAFYLCASSMDRSSYNEQFFGPGTRLTVL.

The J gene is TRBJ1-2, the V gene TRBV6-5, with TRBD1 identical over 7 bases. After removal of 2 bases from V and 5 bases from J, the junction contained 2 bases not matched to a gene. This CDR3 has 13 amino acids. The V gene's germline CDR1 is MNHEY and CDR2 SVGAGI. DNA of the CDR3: TGTGCCAGCAGTTACGGGACAGAATATGGCTACACCTTC. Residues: CASSYGTEYGYTF.

As DNA, the CDR3 is TGCGCCAGCAGCCAAGCGGGACAGTCTAATGAAAAACTGTTTTTT. As protein: CASSQAGQSNEKLFF. This rearrangement joins TRBV4-1 to TRBJ1-4; 7 nucleotides line up with TRBD1. There are 15 residues in the CDR3. The ends lost 1 base at V and 3 bases at J; junction bases unmatched: 2. Germline V gene sequence: CDR1 MGHRA, CDR2 YSYEKL.

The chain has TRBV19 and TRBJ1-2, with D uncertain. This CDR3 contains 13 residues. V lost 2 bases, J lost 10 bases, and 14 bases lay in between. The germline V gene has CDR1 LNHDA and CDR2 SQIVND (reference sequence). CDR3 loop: CASSIMPGTPYTF. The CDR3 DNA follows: TGTGCCAGTAGTATAATGCCGGGAACCCCCTACACCTTC.

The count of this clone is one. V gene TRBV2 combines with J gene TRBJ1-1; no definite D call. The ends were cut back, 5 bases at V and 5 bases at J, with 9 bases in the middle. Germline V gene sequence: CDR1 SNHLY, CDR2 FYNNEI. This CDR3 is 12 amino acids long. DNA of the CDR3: TGTGCCAGCAGTCCTCTGTTGACTGAAGCTTTCTTT. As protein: CASSPLLTEAFF.